Listed below are T cell receptor beta chains from one sample, sequenced in a study of Ad26.COV2.S vaccination and SARS-CoV-2 variants. Repertoires were generated with immunoSEQ multiplex PCR, while TCRdb's copy carries only in-frame clones and drops some. The table lists hundreds of thousands of clones, 89% of them singletons. Sequences were derived from peripheral blood, sampled in a trial of Ad26.COV2.S vaccine versus placebo. The source is a person between 18 and 59 years old who received the Ad26.COV2.S COVID-19 vaccine or a placebo. Both conserved end residues are part of each CDR3. The order of the fields is V gene, clone size, J gene, D gene, CDR3 protein, CDR3 DNA. A D gene is named only where the DNA matches it firmly. Clone size is given for some rows only: seen once, a few or many times, or a class if the clone is expanded.

>TRBV7-3|.|TRBJ2-3|.
CASSFSGITDTQYF
TGTGCCAGCAGCTTCTCAGGAATCACAGATACGCAGTATTTT
>TRBV3-1/TRBV3-2|.|TRBJ1-1|.
CASSQGIGTAWNTEAFF
TGTGCCAGCAGCCAAGGCATCGGGACCGCTTGGAACACTGAAGCTTTCTTT
>TRBV5-4|.|TRBJ1-1|.
CASSYEGQKNTEAFF
TGTGCCAGCAGCTATGAAGGACAGAAGAACACTGAAGCTTTCTTT
>TRBV4-1|few|TRBJ2-7|.
CASSQEGNSYEQYF
TGCGCCAGCAGCCAGGAGGGGAACTCCTACGAGCAGTACTTC
>TRBV14|.|TRBJ1-1|.
CASSRVGGRKMNTEAFF
TGTGCCAGCAGCCGCGTGGGGGGACGGAAAATGAACACTGAAGCTTTCTTT
>TRBV9|.|TRBJ2-7|TRBD1
CASSPRDRSYYEQYF
TGTGCCAGCAGCCCTCGGGACAGAAGCTACTACGAGCAGTACTTC
>TRBV15|.|TRBJ2-1|TRBD1
CATSTGGRNEQFF
TGTGCCACCAGCACAGGGGGCCGGAATGAGCAGTTCTTC
>TRBV11-2|.|TRBJ2-3|.
CASSPATRSTDTQYF
TGTGCCAGCAGCCCGGCGACTAGAAGCACAGATACGCAGTATTTT
>TRBV18|.|TRBJ2-4|TRBD2
CASSPGTSGRQIQYF
TGTGCCAGCTCACCCGGGACTAGCGGGAGACAAATTCAGTACTTC
>TRBV6-5|.|TRBJ1-1|.
CASSYSGSMNTEAFF
TGTGCCAGCAGTTACTCGGGATCCATGAACACTGAAGCTTTCTTT
>TRBV7-2|.|TRBJ1-6|.
CASSFVSSYNSPLHF
TGTGCCAGCAGCTTCGTGAGCTCCTATAATTCACCCCTCCACTTT
>TRBV23-1|.|TRBJ2-2|.
CASSQSQTRGMTGELFF
TGCGCCAGCAGTCAATCCCAGACTAGGGGTATGACCGGGGAGCTGTTTTTT
>TRBV5-1|once|TRBJ1-3|.
CASSPGTPGNTIYF
TGCGCCAGCAGCCCCGGGACACCGGGAAACACCATATATTTT
>TRBV6-1|.|TRBJ1-4|.
CASSESWDNEKLFF
TGTGCCAGCAGTGAAAGCTGGGACAACGAAAAACTGTTTTTT
>TRBV5-4|.|TRBJ2-1|TRBD2
CASSFPASGINEQFF
TGTGCCAGCAGCTTCCCGGCTAGCGGGATAAATGAGCAGTTCTTC
>TRBV5-4|.|TRBJ1-4|TRBD1
CASSSGQGMATNEKLFF
TGTGCCAGCAGCTCGGGACAGGGGATGGCAACTAATGAAAAACTGTTTTTT
>TRBV30|once|TRBJ2-3|TRBD2
CAWTSGLAGGGDTQYF
TGTGCCTGGACATCGGGACTAGCGGGAGGGGGGGATACGCAGTATTTT
>TRBV3-1/TRBV3-2|.|TRBJ2-3|.
CASSQRPDTDTQYF
TGTGCCAGCAGCCAGCGTCCGGACACAGATACGCAGTATTTT
>TRBV4-3|.|TRBJ2-2|.
CASSQQGQNTGELFF
TGCGCCAGCAGCCAACAGGGGCAGAACACCGGGGAGCTGTTTTTT
>TRBV11-2|.|TRBJ2-7|.
CASSLVGLGYEQYF
TGTGCCAGCAGCTTAGTGGGGCTGGGCTACGAGCAGTACTTC
>TRBV2|.|TRBJ1-5|.
CASRDHVNQPQHF
TGTGCCAGCAGAGACCATGTTAATCAGCCCCAGCATTTT
>TRBV24-1|.|TRBJ1-2|.
CATSDWDGGGYTF
TGTGCCACCAGTGATTGGGACGGGGGTGGCTACACCTTC
>TRBV5-4|.|TRBJ2-2|TRBD1
CASSLAQGAPGGELFF
TGTGCCAGCAGCTTAGCACAGGGGGCGCCTGGCGGGGAGCTGTTTTTT
>TRBV12-5|.|TRBJ2-2|.
CASEVGGPSTGELFF
TGTGCTAGTGAAGTTGGGGGGCCGAGCACCGGGGAGCTGTTTTTT
>TRBV10-3|.|TRBJ2-2|TRBD2
CAISGQGAGEAGELFF
TGTGCCATCAGTGGGCAGGGAGCGGGAGAGGCCGGGGAGCTGTTTTTT
>TRBV18|.|TRBJ2-6|.
CASSPDSGANVLTF
TGTGCCAGCTCACCCGACTCTGGGGCCAACGTCCTGACTTTC
>TRBV10-3|.|TRBJ1-2|TRBD1
CAIQKGGDYGYTF
TGTGCCATCCAAAAAGGGGGCGACTATGGCTACACCTTC
>TRBV4-1|.|TRBJ1-2|.
CASSQEWQMIRYGYTF
TGCGCCAGCAGCCAAGAGTGGCAAATGATCCGCTATGGCTACACCTTC
>TRBV15|.|TRBJ2-3|TRBD2
CATSSLTSAHTDTQYF
TGTGCCACCAGCAGCTTGACTAGCGCCCACACAGATACGCAGTATTTT
>TRBV4-3|.|TRBJ1-2|.
CASSQDHSPLYGYTF
TGCGCCAGCAGCCAAGATCATTCTCCCCTGTATGGCTACACCTTC
>TRBV9|.|TRBJ2-3|TRBD2
CASSVGAGGGTDTQYF
TGTGCCAGCAGCGTTGGAGCGGGGGGAGGCACAGATACGCAGTATTTT
>TRBV3-1/TRBV3-2|once|TRBJ2-3|.
CASSQDSARFRTDTQYF
TGTGCCAGCAGCCAAGATTCCGCCAGGTTTCGTACAGATACGCAGTATTTT
>TRBV10-3|.|TRBJ1-2|.
CAIRGLDGNYGYTF
TGTGCCATCAGAGGGTTAGACGGGAACTATGGCTACACCTTC
>TRBV27|once|TRBJ1-4|.
CASSRWGGVAEKLFF
TGTGCCAGCAGCCGGTGGGGGGGAGTCGCTGAAAAACTGTTTTTT
>TRBV18|.|TRBJ2-2|.
CASSPREFANTGELFF
TGTGCCAGCTCACCACGGGAGTTCGCGAACACCGGGGAGCTGTTTTTT